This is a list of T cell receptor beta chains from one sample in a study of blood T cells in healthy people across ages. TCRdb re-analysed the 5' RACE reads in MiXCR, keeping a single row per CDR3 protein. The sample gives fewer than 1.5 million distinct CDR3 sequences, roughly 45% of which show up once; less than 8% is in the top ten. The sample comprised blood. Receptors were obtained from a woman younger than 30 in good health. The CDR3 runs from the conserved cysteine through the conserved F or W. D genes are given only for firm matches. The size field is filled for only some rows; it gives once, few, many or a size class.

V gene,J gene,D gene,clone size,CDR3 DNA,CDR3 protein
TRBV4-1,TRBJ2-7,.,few,TGCGCCAGCAGCCAAGGGGCAGACTGGGACTCCTACGAGCAGTACTTC,CASSQGADWDSYEQYF
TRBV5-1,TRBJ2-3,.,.,TGCGCCAGCAGCTTGGGAGAGGGTAGCGGCTCAGATACGCAGTATTTT,CASSLGEGSGSDTQYF
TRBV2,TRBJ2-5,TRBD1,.,TGTGCCAGCAGCGTGGACAGGTTCCAAGAGACCCAGTACTTC,CASSVDRFQETQYF
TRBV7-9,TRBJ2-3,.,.,TGTGCCAGCAGTCCCGGGGCGTCAGATACGCAGTATTTT,CASSPGASDTQYF
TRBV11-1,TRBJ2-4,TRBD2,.,TGTGCCAGCAGCTTTTCCGGACTAGCGGGCTGGTGGGGGGAACCGAAAAACATTCAGTACTTC,CASSFSGLAGWWGEPKNIQYF
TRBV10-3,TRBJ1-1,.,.,TGTGCCATCAGTGAGTCGACGGGAGGGGACACTGAAGCTTTCTTT,CAISESTGGDTEAFF
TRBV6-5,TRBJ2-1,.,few,TGTGCCAGCAGTTACCGGGGGCTTCGGTCCTACAATGAGCAGTTCTTC,CASSYRGLRSYNEQFF
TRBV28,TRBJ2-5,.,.,TGTGCCAGCAGTTTACTCCCCCGCGGGCCGGGGGAAGAGACCCAGTACTTC,CASSLLPRGPGEETQYF
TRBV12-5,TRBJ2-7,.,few,TGTGCTAGTGGCTCGGGCCTTTACGAGCAGTACTTC,CASGSGLYEQYF
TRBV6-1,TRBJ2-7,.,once,TGTGCCAGCAGCTCAGCAACCGGACAGGGAGGGTCCTACAATGAGCAGTACTTC,CASSSATGQGGSYNEQYF
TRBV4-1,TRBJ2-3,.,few,TGCGCCAGCAGCCAAACTGGGGTTGGCACAGATACGCAGTATTTT,CASSQTGVGTDTQYF
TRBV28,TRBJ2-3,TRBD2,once,TGTGCCAGCAGTATTCAGCTCGGGGGGGGCACAGATACGCAGTATTTT,CASSIQLGGGTDTQYF
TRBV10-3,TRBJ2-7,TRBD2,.,TGTGCCGTCTCTCGGGGGGGGACTAACCCCTACGAGCAGTACTTC,CAVSRGGTNPYEQYF
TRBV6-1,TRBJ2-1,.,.,TGTGCCAGCACCCGGGACCTCTCCTGCAATGAGCAGTTCTTC,CASTRDLSCNEQFF
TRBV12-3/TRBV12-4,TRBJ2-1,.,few,TGTGCCAGCAGTTTAGGGCCCATCTCCTACAATGAGCAGTTCTTC,CASSLGPISYNEQFF
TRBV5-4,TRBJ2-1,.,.,TGTGCCAGCAGCTTGGTCGGGGCAGGAGCCTTCTCTAAGAATGAGCAGTTCTTC,CASSLVGAGAFSKNEQFF
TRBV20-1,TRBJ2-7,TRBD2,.,TGCAGTGCTAGAGATTGGGTAGCGGGAGTCGGGGACAATGAGCAGTACTTC,CSARDWVAGVGDNEQYF
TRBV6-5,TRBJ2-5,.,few,TGTGCCAGCAGTTGGGGCTTCGGTGGGGAAGTCCAAGAGACCCAGTACTTC,CASSWGFGGEVQETQYF
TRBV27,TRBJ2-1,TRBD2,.,TGTGCCAGCAGTATAGCGGGAGCGAGTAGCAATGAGCAGTTCTTC,CASSIAGASSNEQFF
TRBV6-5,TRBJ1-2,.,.,TGTGCCAGCAGTGACGAGAGGGGGAACTATGGCTACACCTTC,CASSDERGNYGYTF
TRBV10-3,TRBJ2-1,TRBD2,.,TGTGCCATCAGTGAGGGACTAGCGAACAATGAGCAGTTCTTC,CAISEGLANNEQFF
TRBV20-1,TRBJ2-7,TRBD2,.,TGCAGTGCCAACCCCCTAGCGGTAGCCTACGAGCAGTACTTC,CSANPLAVAYEQYF
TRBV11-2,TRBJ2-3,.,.,TGTGCCAGCAGCTTGTGGGGTCGGGGGATCACAGATACGCAGTATTTT,CASSLWGRGITDTQYF
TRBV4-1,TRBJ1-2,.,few,TGCGCCAGCAGCCAAGATCAGGTGGTAAGCTATGGCTACACCTTC,CASSQDQVVSYGYTF